This T cell receptor beta chain was profiled in a study of blood T cell repertoires in COVID-19. Whole-study context: Whether acute or convalescent, the COVID-19 samples came from the United States, Italy and Spain.

Libraries were prepared by immunoSEQ multiplex PCR; TCRdb keeps only in-frame clonotypes and omits some of them. The data show more than 300,000 clones, around 90% seen once. This CDR3 has 14 amino acids. Trimming took off 1 base at V and 3 bases at J, with 10 bases between the two ends. Germline lookup yields CDR1 KGHSH and CDR2 LQKENI. The sample consisted of peripheral blood. The chain uses TRBV18 and TRBJ2-7, with D tentatively TRBD2 (5 bases). This TCR came from a woman aged 40 to 50 with COVID-19, enrolled during active disease. In DNA form, the CDR3 reads TGTGCCAGCTCACCACTGGGGAGCTACTACGAGCAGTACTTC. It yields the protein CASSPLGSYYEQYF.